The 13 T cell receptor beta chains reported below all come from one sample, sequenced in a study of cytomegalovirus exposure and HLA in healthy donors. Researchers ran the PCR with 60 Vbeta and 13 Jbeta primers. This table comes from immunoSEQ multiplex PCR, and its TCRdb copy is limited to in-frame clones, with some not included. Of a few hundred thousand clones listed, about 74% were seen once; the top ten hold less than 2%. The sample comprised PBMCs. The receptors were gathered from a woman aged 25 to 39 in good health and CMV-seronegative.

This chain uses TRBV27 with TRBJ2-2; possible D gene TRBD1, 5 bases. The CDR3 has 13 amino acids. The V end lost 5 bases, the J end lost 8 bases, and 12 bases lay between the germline ends. Germline CDR1 is MNHEY and CDR2 is SMNVEV (reference sequence). The DNA of the CDR3 is TGTGCCAGCAGTCCCGGTGGGGCGGGGGAGCTGTTTTTT. It translates to CASSPGGAGELFF.

V and J are TRBV10-2 and TRBJ1-2; 7 positions match TRBD1. CDR1 and CDR2 (germline): WSHSY, SAAADI. J gave up 8 bases and V 7 bases, and 19 bases lay outside the gene matches. The CDR3 length is 16 residues. The CDR3 here is CASNTGDLPAVWGYTF. The CDR3 coding sequence is TGCGCCAGCAATACAGGGGATTTGCCCGCGGTCTGGGGCTACACCTTC.

Only one count was recorded for this clone. The chain carries TRBV18 and TRBJ2-5, with D hard to call. The V gene lost 4 bases and the J gene lost 1 base, with 10 bases spanning the gap. Per the germline V gene, CDR1 is KGHSH and CDR2 is LQKENI. The CDR3 extends over 14 amino acids. The CDR3 sequence: CASSQTAGQETQYF. CDR3 sequence (DNA): TGTGCCAGCTCACAGACGGCAGGCCAAGAGACCCAGTACTTC. The full variable domain, completed using reference TRBV18 and TRBJ2-5, is NAGVMQNPRHLVRRRGQEARLRCSPMKGHSHVYWYRQLPEEGLKFMVYLQKENIIDESGMPKERFSAEFPKEGPSILRIQQVVRGDSAAYFCASSQTAGQETQYFGPGTRLLVL.

V is TRBV15 and J is TRBJ2-3; 9 bases fit TRBD2. CDR1 LNHNV and CDR2 YYDKDF come from the germline V gene (reference sequence). V shed 4 bases, J shed 2 bases, and the junction held 7 bases outside the gene matches. This CDR3 spans 16 amino acids. CDR3: CATSMGAGLATDTQYF. In nucleotides, the CDR3 is TGTGCCACCAGCATGGGGGCGGGACTAGCCACAGATACGCAGTATTTT.

This clone was seen a few times. The chain combines TRBV5-8 with TRBJ1-1; 10 positions agree with TRBD1. V trimming: 5 bases; J trimming: 8 bases; junction bases outside the gene matches: 12. CDR3 length: 15 residues. CDR1 SGHTS and CDR2 YDEGEE come from the germline V gene. CDR3 region: CASSWTGTGEAEAFF. The CDR3, as DNA: TGTGCCAGCAGTTGGACCGGGACAGGGGAGGCGGAAGCTTTCTTT.

The CDR3 protein is CASSSGSTDTQYF. CDR3 DNA: TGTGCCAGTAGTTCGGGGTCCACAGATACGCAGTATTTT. This chain joins TRBV19 and TRBJ2-3; a possible D gene is TRBD2 (5 bases). Germline CDR1 LNHDA, CDR2 SQIVND (reference sequence). V shed 5 bases and J shed 2 bases, with 8 bases lying between them. The CDR3 runs 13 residues.

The chain employs TRBV9 and TRBJ2-7; D is unclear. The CDR3 covers 14 residues. Trimming left V 4 bases short and J 1 base short, with 12 bases between. From germline, CDR1 is SGDLS and CDR2 YYNGEE. CDR3 DNA: TGTGCCAGCAGCACCCCAGGAAGGTCCTACGAGCAGTACTTC. Residues: CASSTPGRSYEQYF.

This sequence joins TRBV28 and TRBJ1-2; D is possibly TRBD1 (6 bases). CDR1 MDHEN and CDR2 SYDVKM come from the germline V gene. V lost 6 bases and J 4 bases, leaving 9 bases between the germline ends. This CDR3 has 12 amino acids. CDR3 loop: CASSSGVYGYTF. The CDR3 DNA is TGTGCCAGCAGCTCAGGGGTCTATGGCTACACCTTC.

This clone was counted between two and nine times. A read error may account for a junction end that differs from germline. This CDR3 is also generated by other DNA sequences in the sample. The chain employs TRBV5-1 and TRBJ2-2; 7 nucleotides agree with TRBD1. Germline CDR1 reads SGHRS; CDR2 reads YFSETQ. The CDR3 is made up of 15 amino acids. The DNA for the CDR3 is TGTGCCAGCAGCTTGGGACAGATAAAAACCGGGGAGCTGTTTTTT. Encoded protein: CASSLGQIKTGELFF.

A remark on this clone: The germline gene is not matched at one end of the junction; a read error may be the cause. This chain links TRBV7-9 with TRBJ2-3, with 8 positions matching TRBD2. This CDR3 is built from 17 residues. Germline lookup yields CDR1 SEHNR and CDR2 FQNEAQ (reference sequence). As DNA, the CDR3 is TGTTCCAGCAGCCAACAAATCAGCGGGAGTGGAACAGATACGCAGTATTTT. This codes for CSSSQQISGSGTDTQYF. Based on the CDR3 plus reference TRBV7-9 and TRBJ2-3, the full variable domain is DTGVSQNPRHKITKRGQNVTFRCDPISEHNRLYWYRQTLGQGPEFLTYFQNEAQLEKSRLLSDRFSAERPKGSFSTLEIQRTEQGDSAMYLCSSSQQISGSGTDTQYFGPGTRLTVL.

The chain uses TRBV7-9 and TRBJ2-2, with D possibly TRBD1 on 6 matching bases. This CDR3 is built from 15 residues. Germline CDR1 reads SEHNR; CDR2 reads FQNEAQ (reference sequence). With 1 base removed from V and 2 bases from J, the gap between germline ends came to 8 bases. CDR3 amino acids: CASSLDRVNTGELFF. The CDR3 DNA reads TGTGCCAGCAGCTTAGACAGGGTTAACACCGGGGAGCTGTTTTTT.

Concerning this clone: Other DNA variants within this sample encode the same CDR3. This chain connects TRBV19 to TRBJ2-3; D might be TRBD2 (5 bases). This CDR3 is built from 16 residues. The V gene's germline CDR1 is LNHDA and CDR2 SQIVND (reference sequence). V was cut by 3 bases and J by 5 bases, with 18 bases left in between. This CDR3 is CASSMLDRGWGDTQYF. CDR3 DNA: TGTGCCAGTAGTATGTTGGACCGGGGATGGGGAGATACGCAGTATTTT.

This chain uses TRBV5-1 with TRBJ2-1, with TRBD2 matching 9 bases. This CDR3 comprises 18 residues. V dropped 0 bases and J dropped 6; count of bases not matched to a gene: 13. Germline V CDR1 and CDR2: SGHRS, YFSETQ. CDR3 in DNA: TGCGCCAGCAGCTTGGGCCGAGCGGGAGGCTACCTCTCCAATGAGCAGTTCTTC. Translated: CASSLGRAGGYLSNEQFF.